Following are 21 T cell receptor beta chains from one sample sequenced in a study of early T cells in non-severe SARS-CoV-2 infection. TCRdb re-called the 5' RACE reads through MiXCR, storing one row per CDR3 protein. The repertoire consists of some 32,000 distinct CDR3 sequences, with around 5.4% occurring once and the leading ten covering 5.5% to 8%. Sequencing input: whole blood. The receptors were sampled from an adult who was a healthcare worker with PCR-confirmed SARS-CoV-2 infection or an uninfected control (not recorded which).

In this sample, this clonotype turned up many times. V gene TRBV6-2 or TRBV6-3 combines with J gene TRBJ2-3; 11 bases line up with TRBD2. The CDR3 sequence is 16 residues long. V was pared by 4 bases and J by 1 base, with 4 bases of the junction left unmatched. Germline CDR1 and CDR2: MNHEY and SVGEGT. The CDR3 loop reads CASSSLAGEGTDTQYF. The CDR3 DNA reads as TGTGCCAGCAGTTCACTAGCGGGAGAAGGCACAGATACGCAGTATTTT.

This clonotype was counted many times. V gene TRBV2 combines with J gene TRBJ2-2, with D possibly called TRBD1 or TRBD2 (5 bases each). The V gene lost 5 bases and the J gene lost 6 bases, with 19 bases spanning the gap. The length of the CDR3 is 16 residues. Germline lookup yields CDR1 SNHLY and CDR2 FYNNEI. CDR3 in amino acids: CASSNNWGPGSGELFF. CDR3 bases: TGTGCCAGCAGTAACAACTGGGGCCCGGGGTCCGGGGAGCTGTTTTTT.

This clonotype was seen a handful of times. The chain combines TRBV6-1 with TRBJ2-7; TRBD2 agrees at 9 bases. The CDR3 consists of 13 residues. The germline V gene encodes CDR1 MNHNS and CDR2 SASEGT. The V and J ends lost 4 bases and 6 bases, in that order; junction bases with no gene match: 4. The CDR3 sequence is CASSAVLAGEQYF. The CDR3 region has the DNA TGTGCCAGCAGTGCCGTACTAGCGGGCGAGCAGTACTTC.

With respect to this clonotype: The junction and the germline gene differ at one end; a read error may be behind it. V gene TRBV7-2 combines with J gene TRBJ1-3, with D tentatively TRBD1 (5 bases). CDR3 length: 16 amino acids. Germline assignment: CDR1 SGHTA and CDR2 FQGNSA. The CDR3 region is CASSLEATVSENTIYF. In DNA form, the CDR3 reads TGTGCCAGCAGCTTAGAGGCGACAGTCTCTGAAAACACCATATATTTT.

A word on this clonotype: A junction boundary mismatches the germline segment, possibly from a read error. The V gene is TRBV6-1, the J gene TRBJ2-7, with TRBD2 matching over 11 bases. Germline lookup yields CDR1 MNHNS and CDR2 SASEGT. This CDR3 has 14 residues. CDR3 sequence: CASRTGTSGYEQYF. CDR3 coding DNA: TGTGCCAGCAGAACCGGGACTAGCGGATACGAACAGTACTTC.

This clonotype was counted at least ten times. The chain recombines TRBV5-4 with TRBJ2-1, with D hard to call. CDR1 and CDR2 (germline): SGHNT, YYREEE (reference sequence). V lost 4 bases, J lost 4 bases, and 9 bases lay in between. The CDR3 is made up of 13 amino acids. CDR3: CASSLPSYNEQFF. In nucleotides, the CDR3 is TGTGCCAGCAGCCTCCCCTCGTACAATGAGCAGTTCTTC.

This clonotype was seen a few times. The J gene is TRBJ1-1, the V gene TRBV3-1; D uncertain. This CDR3 comprises 15 residues. From germline, CDR1 is LGHDT and CDR2 YNNKEL (reference sequence). V was shortened by 0 bases and J by 1 base, with 9 bases between the two germline ends. In nucleotides, the CDR3 is TGTGCCAGCAGCCAAGAAGGCCGGTGGAACACTGAAGCTTTCTTT. This encodes CASSQEGRWNTEAFF.

This clonotype was observed at least ten times. CDR3 DNA sequence: TGCGCCAGCAGCTTGAGCGGGGAAACAGATACGCAGTATTTT. Translating gives CASSLSGETDTQYF. The gene calls are TRBV5-1 and TRBJ2-3; TRBD2 aligns across 7 bases. CDR3 length: 14 amino acids. The J segment lost 3 bases and the V segment lost 1 base, leaving 2 bases of the junction unmatched. Germline CDR1 reads SGHRS; CDR2 reads YFSETQ.

Many counts were recorded for this clonotype. The V and J genes are TRBV7-2 and TRBJ1-2, with D unresolved. The CDR3 totals 15 residues. V lost 5 bases to trimming and J lost 8 bases, with 21 bases between them. Germline lookup yields CDR1 SGHTA and CDR2 FQGNSA. The CDR3 region has the DNA TGTGCCAGCAGCCTCTCGGAGGGATCCCTGGGCGGCTACACCTTC. Its translation: CASSLSEGSLGGYTF.

Ten or more counts support this clonotype. This chain links TRBV29-1 with TRBJ2-1; 8 bases align to TRBD1. J gave up 7 bases and V 7 bases, and 9 bases lay outside the gene matches. CDR1 SQVTM and CDR2 ANQGSEA come from the germline V gene. This CDR3 spans 13 amino acids. The CDR3 DNA is TGCAGCGCAGGGGGCATCAAGTCTAATGAGCAGTTCTTC. It encodes CSAGGIKSNEQFF.

The rearrangement links TRBV18 to TRBJ2-7; D not resolved. Germline V CDR1 and CDR2: KGHSH, LQKENI. This CDR3 spans 14 amino acids. Between the trimmed V and J ends, which lost 3 bases and 2 bases, there was a span of 11 bases. CDR3: CASSPPGQAYEQYF. The CDR3 DNA follows: TGTGCCAGCTCACCTCCGGGCCAAGCCTACGAGCAGTACTTC.

This clonotype occurred many times. The chain joins TRBV3-1 to TRBJ2-7; D perhaps matches TRBD2 (5 bases). V was shortened by 4 bases and J by 0 bases, with 13 bases between the two germline ends. Germline lookup yields CDR1 LGHDT and CDR2 YNNKEL (reference sequence). The CDR3 length is 15 residues. CDR3 DNA: TGTGCCAGCAGCCCTGGAGGTGTTAGCTCCTACGAGCAGTACTTC. Translating it yields CASSPGGVSSYEQYF.

This clonotype was counted at least ten times. The chain recombines TRBV14 with TRBJ2-5, with a tentative D call TRBD1 (6 bases). This CDR3 spans 15 amino acids. Germline CDR1 is SGHDN and CDR2 is FVKESK. The V and J ends lost 3 bases and 1 base respectively, with 12 bases between them. CDR3 sequence reads: CASSQAQGPQETQYF. Here the CDR3 DNA reads TGTGCCAGCAGCCAGGCCCAGGGGCCCCAAGAGACCCAGTACTTC.

This clonotype appeared many times. This chain joins TRBV7-6 and TRBJ2-1, with TRBD2 matching 8 bases. The CDR3 runs 16 residues. Germline lookup yields CDR1 SGHVS and CDR2 FNYEAQ. Trimming took 3 bases from V and 0 from J; bases not matched to a gene: 4. The chain's CDR3 is CASSLTSVSSYNEQFF. DNA for the CDR3: TGTGCCAGCAGCTTGACTAGCGTATCCTCCTACAATGAGCAGTTCTTC.

This clonotype was seen a handful of times. The chain combines TRBV20-1 with TRBJ2-2; D is unresolved. This CDR3 is built from 13 residues. Germline CDR1 reads DFQATT; CDR2 reads SNEGSKA (reference sequence). Between the trimmed V and J ends, which lost 6 bases and 6 bases, there was a span of 14 bases. Here the CDR3 reads CSAVTPSSGELFF. The CDR3 nucleotides read TGCAGTGCCGTGACTCCGTCCTCCGGGGAGCTGTTTTTT.

This clonotype was counted many times. This rearrangement joins TRBV19 to TRBJ2-5; D is perhaps TRBD2 (6 bases). The V gene's germline CDR1 is LNHDA and CDR2 SQIVND (reference sequence). The CDR3 has 13 residues. V lost 2 bases, J lost 5 bases, and 9 bases lay in between. CDR3 nucleotide sequence: TGTGCCAGTAGTATAACTGGGAGGGAGACCCAGTACTTC. Protein: CASSITGRETQYF.

This clonotype has more than one count but fewer than ten. An end of the junction does not agree with germline; a read error may underlie this. The gene calls are TRBV5-1 and TRBJ2-3; weak D call: TRBD2 (6 bases). The CDR3 has 15 residues. In germline, CDR1 is SGHRS, CDR2 YFSETQ. CDR3 sequence (DNA): TGCGCCAGCTGCTTGGGCGCGGGATGGGAAGATACGCAGTATTTT. Translation: CASCLGAGWEDTQYF. The full variable domain, completed using reference TRBV5-1 and TRBJ2-3, is KAGVTQTPRYLIKTRGQQVTLSCSPISGHRSVSWYQQTPGQGLQFLFEYFSETQRNKGNFPGRFSGRQFSNSRSEMNVSTLELGDSALYLCASCLGAGWEDTQYFGPGTRLTVL.

There are many counts of this clonotype. CDR3 protein: CSAHVASGWYNEQFF. CDR3 sequence (DNA): TGCAGTGCCCACGTGGCTAGCGGGTGGTACAATGAGCAGTTCTTC. This chain connects TRBV20-1 to TRBJ2-1; 8 bases agree with TRBD2. Losses at the gene ends were 6 bases for V and 4 bases for J; bases not matched to a gene: 11. The germline CDR1 and CDR2 sequences are DFQATT and SNEGSKA (reference sequence). CDR3 length: 15 amino acids.

This clonotype was seen many times. The chain couples TRBV19 to TRBJ1-4; no clear D gene. The germline V and J ends were trimmed by 3 bases and 0 bases, with 14 bases remaining between them. The CDR3 is 17 amino acids. Germline CDR1 and CDR2: LNHDA and SQIVND (reference sequence). CDR3 nucleotides: TGTGCCAGTAGTATTCCGCGCGCCTGGGCAACTAATGAAAAACTGTTTTTT. Its protein product is CASSIPRAWATNEKLFF.

This sequence joins TRBV6-6 and TRBJ2-3, with D perhaps matching TRBD2 (5 bases). Deletions cut 7 bases from V and 2 bases from J, with 10 bases between. The CDR3 is made up of 13 amino acids. Looked up from germline, CDR1 is MNHNY and CDR2 is SVGAGI (reference sequence). CDR3 residues: CASTGRDTDTQYF. CDR3 coding DNA: TGTGCCAGCACAGGACGGGACACAGATACGCAGTATTTT.

The V call is TRBV27, the J call TRBJ2-7; D call uncertain. CDR1 and CDR2 from the germline V gene are MNHEY and SMNVEV (reference sequence). Trimming pared 1 base from V and 5 bases from J, leaving 18 bases between. The CDR3 runs to 16 residues. Here the CDR3 DNA reads TGTGCCAGCAGTTTATACGCGAAAAAAGGACGGCACGAGCAGTACTTC. Encoded protein: CASSLYAKKGRHEQYF.